Listed here are 27 T cell receptor beta chains from one sample, sequenced in a study of vaccination effects on CD4 cells after COVID-19. Sequencing in the ViraFEST assay came after antigen-specific CD4+ T cells had been expanded with viral peptide pools, which were used to stimulate PBMC. Cultured cells yielded isolated CD4+ T cells after around 9 days. Either the mRNA-1273 or the BNT162b2 vaccine was given to participants as two doses. Their antigens are not known. TCRdb keeps only in-frame clones here, not all; method: immunoSEQ multiplex PCR. Among roughly 56,000 clones listed, roughly 72% were seen once. The sample in question was CD4+ T cells from PBMCs cultured with HCoV-229E spike peptides, obtained after COVID-19 vaccination. These receptors were obtained from a human donor who received a COVID-19 vaccine.

The rearrangement joins TRBV7-7 to TRBJ2-5; 12 nucleotides line up with TRBD1. Germline lookup yields CDR1 SSHAT and CDR2 FNYEAQ (reference sequence). V shed 5 bases, J shed 4 bases, and the junction held 2 bases outside the gene matches. This CDR3 is 14 amino acids long. This CDR3 reads CASSRDRGRETQYF. DNA of the CDR3: TGTGCCAGCAGCCGGGACAGGGGGCGAGAGACCCAGTACTTC.

This chain links TRBV2 with TRBJ2-5; 8 positions agree with TRBD2. The CDR3 has 13 amino acids. Germline CDR1 is SNHLY and CDR2 is FYNNEI. J lost 7 bases, V lost 3 bases, and 4 bases had no gene match. CDR3 sequence reads: CASSDGLAGTQYF. Here the CDR3 DNA reads TGTGCCAGCAGTGATGGGCTAGCGGGGACCCAGTACTTC.

This clone was seen a handful of times. V and J are TRBV29-1 and TRBJ1-1, with D perhaps TRBD1 (5 bases). Looked up from germline, CDR1 is SQVTM and CDR2 is ANQGSEA. CDR3 size: 13 residues. The ends were cut back, 4 bases at V and 0 bases at J, with 9 bases in the middle. The CDR3: CSVGHRMNTEAFF. The CDR3 region has the DNA TGCAGCGTTGGGCACAGGATGAACACTGAAGCTTTCTTT.

The J gene is TRBJ1-4, the V gene TRBV19; 12 bases are shared with TRBD1. V trimming: 8 bases; J trimming: 0 bases; junction bases outside the gene matches: 10. The CDR3 contains 18 residues. CDR1 is LNHDA, CDR2 SQIVND, per germline (reference sequence). The CDR3, as DNA: TGTGCCAGTCGACTCGGGACAGGGGGCATCTCAACTAATGAAAAACTGTTTTTT. Its translation: CASRLGTGGISTNEKLFF. The entire variable domain, with the rest obtained from reference TRBV19 and TRBJ1-4, is as follows: DGGITQSPKYLFRKEGQNVTLSCEQNLNHDAMYWYRQDPGQGLRLIYYSQIVNDFQKGDIAEGYSVSREKKESFPLTVTSAQKNPTAFYLCASRLGTGGISTNEKLFFGSGTQLSVL.

This clone was picked up a small number of times. J is TRBJ2-2 and V is TRBV24-1; TRBD2 matches 7 bases. Looked up from germline, CDR1 is KGHDR and CDR2 is SFDVKD. V shed 8 bases and J 1 base; nucleotides not matched to a gene: 6. The length of the CDR3 is 15 residues. The chain's CDR3 is CATNPGGGNTGELFF. The DNA for the CDR3 is TGTGCCACCAATCCCGGCGGGGGGAACACCGGGGAGCTGTTTTTT.

Only a few counts were recorded for this clone. The chain links TRBV29-1 to TRBJ2-6; D is undetermined. Trimming took off 3 bases at V and 0 bases at J, with 3 bases between the two ends. The CDR3 spans 13 residues. The germline V gene encodes CDR1 SQVTM and CDR2 ANQGSEA. This chain's CDR3 is CSVDSSGANVLTF. In DNA form, the CDR3 reads TGCAGCGTTGACAGCTCTGGGGCCAACGTCCTGACTTTC.

CDR3 coding DNA: TGTGCCAGCAGTGAAGGGGGTGTTTTCAATGAGCAGTTCTTC. This codes for CASSEGGVFNEQFF. The gene calls are TRBV6-1 and TRBJ2-1, with D unclear. V lost 1 base and J lost 6, with 10 bases in between. CDR3 size: 14 residues. Germline V gene lookup returns CDR1 MNHNS and CDR2 SASEGT.

This CDR3 is CASSIGDSRFYGYTF. DNA for the CDR3: TGTGCCAGTAGTATAGGAGACAGCAGATTCTATGGCTACACCTTC. This chain connects TRBV19 to TRBJ1-2; D is possibly TRBD1 (5 bases). The CDR3 consists of 15 residues. V dropped 1 base and J dropped 4 bases, with 13 bases sitting between them. Germline V gives CDR1 LNHDA, CDR2 SQIVND (reference sequence).

The rearrangement uses TRBV2 and TRBJ2-5; 16 bases line up with TRBD2. There are 20 residues in the CDR3. The V and J ends lost 5 bases and 5 bases, in that order; junction bases with no gene match: 17. Germline-derived CDR1 and CDR2 are SNHLY and FYNNEI. CDR3 amino acids: CASSTSVPGLAGGPGETQYF. The CDR3 bases are TGTGCCAGCAGTACCTCGGTCCCGGGACTAGCGGGGGGGCCTGGGGAGACCCAGTACTTC. Combining the CDR3 with reference TRBV2 and TRBJ2-5 gives the whole variable domain EPEVTQTPSHQVTQMGQEVILRCVPISNHLYFYWYRQILGQKVEFLVSFYNNEISEKSEIFDDQFSVERPDGSNFTLKIRSTKLEDSAMYFCASSTSVPGLAGGPGETQYFGPGTRLLVL.

V is TRBV6-5 and J is TRBJ1-2, with D perhaps matching TRBD1 (6 bases). The CDR3 length is 16 residues. Per germline, CDR1 MNHEY and CDR2 SVGAGI. The ends were cut back, 2 bases at V and 0 bases at J, with 13 bases in the middle. The CDR3 sequence is CASSYEGGGANYGYTF. Written as DNA, the CDR3 is TGTGCCAGCAGTTACGAAGGGGGGGGCGCTAACTATGGCTACACCTTC.

This clone has just one count. The rearrangement joins TRBV15 to TRBJ2-5; possibly TRBD1 or TRBD2 for D (5 bases each). CDR3 length equals 12 residues. V lost 8 bases and J 4 bases, leaving 11 bases between the germline ends. In germline, CDR1 is LNHNV, CDR2 YYDKDF (reference sequence). CDR3 bases: TGTGCCACCGAAGAGGGGAGAGAGACCCAGTACTTC. Encoded protein: CATEEGRETQYF.

A single count supports this clone. The chain links TRBV19 to TRBJ1-3, with D maybe TRBD1 (6 bases). This CDR3 spans 15 amino acids. CDR1 is LNHDA, CDR2 SQIVND, per germline (reference sequence). Trimming pared 4 bases from V and 0 bases from J, leaving 10 bases between. The CDR3 DNA reads as TGTGCCAGTAGTACCCTAGGGGGCTCTGGAAACACCATATATTTT. Translation: CASSTLGGSGNTIYF. The variable domain in full, with the rest retrieved from reference TRBV19 and TRBJ1-3, is DGGITQSPKYLFRKEGQNVTLSCEQNLNHDAMYWYRQDPGQGLRLIYYSQIVNDFQKGDIAEGYSVSREKKESFPLTVTSAQKNPTAFYLCASSTLGGSGNTIYFGEGSWLTVV.

The chain employs TRBV25-1 and TRBJ2-1; the match to TRBD2 covers 9 bases. Germline V lookup: CDR1 MGHDK, CDR2 SYGVNS. The V segment lost 0 bases and the J segment 7 bases; nucleotides outside the gene matches: 7. The CDR3 length is 16 residues. CDR3 coding DNA: TGTGCCAGCAGTGAATACGGGCGGGGGGGGCTAAATGAGCAGTTCTTC. Its protein is CASSEYGRGGLNEQFF. The variable domain in full, completed from reference TRBV25-1 and TRBJ2-1, reads EADIYQTPRYLVIGTGKKITLECSQTMGHDKMYWYQQDPGMELHLIHYSYGVNSTEKGDLSSESTVSRIRTEHFPLTLESARPSHTSQYLCASSEYGRGGLNEQFFGPGTRLTVL.

This chain uses TRBV28 with TRBJ1-3, with 7 nucleotides matching TRBD1. The CDR3 is 17 amino acids. Germline values: CDR1 MDHEN, CDR2 SYDVKM. V lost 9 bases and J lost 0; bases outside the gene matches: 14. DNA for the CDR3: TGTGCCAGTGCCCTAACTACAGGGGTCTTCTCTGGAAACACCATATATTTT. Its translation is CASALTTGVFSGNTIYF.

Only a few counts were recorded for this clone. This chain connects TRBV6-6 to TRBJ1-6; maybe TRBD1 (6 bases). CDR3 length: 15 residues. Trimming left V 4 bases short and J 4 bases short, with 11 bases between. Per germline, CDR1 MNHNY and CDR2 SVGAGI (reference sequence). The CDR3 loop is CASSWTEIYNSPLHF. The CDR3 DNA follows: TGTGCCAGCAGTTGGACAGAGATTTATAATTCACCCCTCCACTTT.

The chain is built from TRBV7-2 and TRBJ2-3; D uncertain. V was clipped by 5 bases and J by 0 bases, with 9 bases between them. CDR1 is SGHTA and CDR2 is FQGNSA in the germline V gene. The CDR3 runs to 14 residues. CDR3 residues: CASSPRLSTDTQYF. The CDR3 region has the DNA TGTGCCAGCAGCCCCCGTCTGAGCACAGATACGCAGTATTTT.

V usage is TRBV19 and J usage is TRBJ1-5, with 10 bases identical to TRBD1. Per the germline V gene, CDR1 is LNHDA and CDR2 is SQIVND (reference sequence). The CDR3 runs to 15 residues. The V and J ends lost 4 bases and 5 bases, in that order; junction bases with no gene match: 5. The CDR3 DNA sequence: TGTGCCAGTAGTAGGGTCGGACAGGGGGATCAGCCCCAGCATTTT. Its protein product is CASSRVGQGDQPQHF. The complete variable domain, with remaining parts taken from reference TRBV19 and TRBJ1-5, reads DGGITQSPKYLFRKEGQNVTLSCEQNLNHDAMYWYRQDPGQGLRLIYYSQIVNDFQKGDIAEGYSVSREKKESFPLTVTSAQKNPTAFYLCASSRVGQGDQPQHFGDGTRLSIL.

The chain couples TRBV2 to TRBJ1-5; D uncertain. Looked up from germline, CDR1 is SNHLY and CDR2 is FYNNEI. V lost 4 bases to trimming and J lost 2 bases, with 6 bases between them. The length of the CDR3 is 13 residues. CDR3 region: CASSVEGNQPQHF. DNA for the CDR3: TGTGCCAGCAGTGTAGAGGGCAATCAGCCCCAGCATTTT.

This clone was recorded only once. J is TRBJ2-3 and V is TRBV5-1; 10 bases align to TRBD1. The CDR3 consists of 15 residues. Germline lookup yields CDR1 SGHRS and CDR2 YFSETQ. Unmatched junction bases numbered 5, after V lost 4 bases and J lost 3 bases. As DNA, the CDR3 is TGCGCCAGCAGCGCCGGGACAGGGGTAACAGATACGCAGTATTTT. Its translation is CASSAGTGVTDTQYF.

The gene calls are TRBV9 and TRBJ2-3, with 7 nucleotides matching TRBD2. Germline lookup yields CDR1 SGDLS and CDR2 YYNGEE. V dropped 2 bases and J dropped 5; count of bases not matched to a gene: 14. This CDR3 has 17 residues. Here the CDR3 reads CASSVAGVAGSGDTQYF. The CDR3 DNA sequence: TGTGCCAGCAGCGTTGCGGGAGTAGCGGGCTCCGGAGATACGCAGTATTTT.

This clone was counted a few times. The chain joins TRBV18 to TRBJ2-3; no definite D call. The CDR3 length is 13 residues. Per the germline V gene, CDR1 is KGHSH and CDR2 is LQKENI. The V and J ends lost 3 bases and 0 bases respectively, with 4 bases between them. The CDR3: CASSPMSTDTQYF. CDR3 sequence (DNA): TGTGCCAGCTCACCTATGAGCACAGATACGCAGTATTTT.

This chain joins TRBV27 and TRBJ1-2; TRBD1 might be the D (6 bases). Germline V gene data show CDR1 as MNHEY and CDR2 as SMNVEV (reference sequence). Trimming removed 5 bases at V and 8 bases at J, with 15 bases between. CDR3 length: 13 residues. The CDR3 loop reads CASSANTGRGYTF. DNA of the CDR3: TGTGCCAGCAGTGCAAACACAGGGAGGGGCTACACCTTC.

J is TRBJ2-5 and V is TRBV7-2; D is undetermined. The CDR3 sequence is 14 residues long. Germline loops: CDR1 SGHTA, CDR2 FQGNSA. With 5 bases removed from V and 1 base from J, the gap between germline ends came to 11 bases. The DNA for the CDR3 is TGTGCCAGCAGCGAGAATCGAGCCCAAGAGACCCAGTACTTC. It specifies CASSENRAQETQYF. The full variable domain, in which reference TRBV7-2 and TRBJ2-5 provide the parts outside the CDR3, is GAGVSQSPSNKVTEKGKDVELRCDPISGHTALYWYRQSLGQGLEFLIYFQGNSAPDKSGLPSDRFSAERTGGSVSTLTIQRTQQEDSAVYLCASSENRAQETQYFGPGTRLLVL.

This clone was recorded once. This chain uses TRBV18 with TRBJ1-2; D gene unclear. Trimming shortened V by 2 bases and J by 7 bases, and 26 bases separated the two germline ends. Germline V gene sequence: CDR1 KGHSH, CDR2 LQKENI. CDR3 length: 18 residues. In DNA form, the CDR3 reads TGTGCCAGCTCACCAAGGCTCGAAGGACGGAGCCCTTCGAGTGGCTACACCTTC. It translates to CASSPRLEGRSPSSGYTF. Full variable domain (rest looked up from reference TRBV18 and TRBJ1-2): NAGVMQNPRHLVRRRGQEARLRCSPMKGHSHVYWYRQLPEEGLKFMVYLQKENIIDESGMPKERFSAEFPKEGPSILRIQQVVRGDSAAYFCASSPRLEGRSPSSGYTFGSGTRLTVV.

This chain joins TRBV19 and TRBJ1-5; the match to TRBD1 covers 10 bases. This CDR3 has 15 residues. V lost 7 bases and J lost 5; bases outside the gene matches: 8. Germline CDR1 reads LNHDA; CDR2 reads SQIVND (reference sequence). The CDR3 here is CASTPGQGRDQPQHF. The CDR3 region has the DNA TGTGCCAGTACTCCGGGACAGGGGAGGGATCAGCCCCAGCATTTT.

This sequence joins TRBV6-1 and TRBJ1-1; no clear D gene. Germline CDR1 MNHNS, CDR2 SASEGT. Trimming shortened V by 2 bases and J by 2 bases, and 21 bases separated the two germline ends. There are 18 residues in the CDR3. This chain's CDR3 is CASSEYGYLDEVNTEAFF. The CDR3 DNA follows: TGTGCCAGCAGTGAATATGGGTACCTTGACGAGGTAAACACTGAAGCTTTCTTT.

V and J are TRBV28 and TRBJ1-1, with D tentatively TRBD1 (5 bases). The CDR3 has 12 amino acids. The V and J ends lost 7 bases and 7 bases respectively, with 13 bases between them. From germline, CDR1 is MDHEN and CDR2 SYDVKM. The CDR3: CASNVGTVEAFF. The CDR3 nucleotides are TGTGCCAGCAATGTGGGGACCGTTGAAGCTTTCTTT.